This passage covers 20 T cell receptor beta chains from one sample sequenced in a study of cytomegalovirus exposure and HLA in healthy donors. The PCR contained 60 Vbeta and 13 Jbeta primers. The assay was immunoSEQ multiplex PCR, and TCRdb's table has in-frame clones only and misses some. The sample lists about 57,000 clones; 65% to 90% were seen once. Input material: PBMCs. All receptors derive from a man aged 30 to 39 in good health and CMV-seronegative.

Only a few counts were recorded for this clone. The gene calls are TRBV6-1 and TRBJ1-5; possible D gene TRBD1, 5 bases. The germline gives CDR1 MNHNS, CDR2 SASEGT. The V end lost 6 bases, the J end lost 6 bases, and 18 bases lay between the germline ends. CDR3 length: 15 amino acids. The CDR3 bases are TGTGCCAGCAGCTTGGAACCTTCTCAGGGTCAGCCCCAGCATTTT. Its translation: CASSLEPSQGQPQHF.

V is TRBV14 and J is TRBJ2-5, with 7 bases identical to TRBD1. V lost 4 bases, J lost 2 bases, and 7 bases stayed unmatched. Germline V lookup: CDR1 SGHDN, CDR2 FVKESK. The CDR3 runs to 15 residues. The CDR3 region is CASSRRGRGQETQYF. DNA for the CDR3: TGTGCCAGCAGCCGAAGGGGGCGCGGGCAAGAGACCCAGTACTTC.

This chain uses TRBV10-3 with TRBJ2-5; TRBD2 might be the D (6 bases). The CDR3 consists of 11 residues. V gave up 10 bases and J gave up 5 bases, with 11 bases separating them. From germline, CDR1 is ENHRY and CDR2 SYGVKD. In DNA, the CDR3 is TGTGCCACGGGGGTTGGGGAGACCCAGTACTTC. Translating it yields CATGVGETQYF.

The chain carries TRBV19 and TRBJ2-5; perhaps TRBD2 as D (7 bases). Germline values: CDR1 LNHDA, CDR2 SQIVND (reference sequence). The CDR3 contains 15 residues. Deletions cut 4 bases from V and 1 base from J, with 13 bases between. In DNA form, the CDR3 reads TGTGCCAGTAGTAGCGGGGGCCAGTCCCAAGAGACCCAGTACTTC. Amino acids: CASSSGGQSQETQYF.

The chain links TRBV6-1 to TRBJ2-1; 7 bases are shared with TRBD2. With 2 bases clipped from V and 8 bases from J, the junction kept 9 bases outside the gene matches. Germline CDR1 and CDR2: MNHNS and SASEGT. There are 15 residues in the CDR3. CDR3 DNA: TGTGCCAGCAGTGAATTAGGGCGGGAGTTACATGAGCAGTTCTTC. Amino acid sequence: CASSELGRELHEQFF.

The J gene is TRBJ2-3, the V gene TRBV11-3; TRBD2 might be the D (6 bases). This CDR3 comprises 13 residues. V was clipped by 6 bases and J by 6 bases, with 13 bases between them. Germline V gives CDR1 SGHNT, CDR2 YENEEA. CDR3 loop: CASSLLRGDTQYF. CDR3 bases: TGTGCCAGCAGTTTACTACGGGGGGATACGCAGTATTTT.

The chain joins TRBV18 to TRBJ2-1; D remains unclear. Trimming removed 3 bases from V and 0 bases from J, with 9 bases in between. Germline V gene data show CDR1 as KGHSH and CDR2 as LQKENI. This CDR3 contains 15 residues. CDR3 amino acids: CASSPLSGSYNEQFF. The CDR3 DNA is TGTGCCAGCTCACCGCTCTCGGGCTCCTACAATGAGCAGTTCTTC.

This clone has only a few counts. Here the CDR3 DNA reads TGTGCCAGCAGTTTTTTGCCGGGAATGGCTTTCTTT. It is translated as CASSFLPGMAFF. This chain links TRBV27 with TRBJ1-1, with no clear D. The CDR3 consists of 12 residues. Trimming took off 3 bases at V and 11 bases at J, with 13 bases between the two ends. CDR1 and CDR2 (germline): MNHEY, SMNVEV (reference sequence).

The chain links TRBV23-1 to TRBJ1-2; the D gene is possibly TRBD1 (6 bases). TRBV23-1 is labeled an ORF, and its function is uncertain. Trimming removed 2 bases at V and 2 bases at J, with 15 bases between. The CDR3 contains 16 residues. CDR3 region: CASSQPNRDINYGYTF. CDR3 bases: TGCGCCAGCAGTCAACCGAACCGGGACATAAACTATGGCTACACCTTC.

This chain uses TRBV5-6 with TRBJ2-5; D may be TRBD1 (5 bases). Germline V CDR1 and CDR2: SGHDT, YYEEEE. This CDR3 region has 16 residues. V gave up 1 base and J gave up 0 bases, with 13 bases separating them. As DNA, the CDR3 is TGTGCCAGCAGCTTGAGGAAGGGGCCCTACCAAGAGACCCAGTACTTC. It encodes CASSLRKGPYQETQYF.

This chain connects TRBV6-5 to TRBJ2-4; possible D gene TRBD1, 6 bases. The V gene lost 0 bases and the J gene lost 9 bases, with 15 bases spanning the gap. The CDR3 length is 15 residues. Per the germline V gene, CDR1 is MNHEY and CDR2 is SVGAGI. DNA of the CDR3: TGTGCCAGCAGTTACTCGGGGGCTCGGGTCGGCATTCAGTACTTC. This codes for CASSYSGARVGIQYF.

In this sample, this clone turned up a few times. The genes are TRBV4-3 and TRBJ2-7, with 10 bases that match TRBD2. The V gene end was trimmed by 0 bases and the J gene end by 0 bases; junction bases not matched to a gene: 5. CDR1 is LGHNA, CDR2 YSLEER, per germline. The CDR3 is 17 amino acids. The CDR3 region has the DNA TGCGCCAGCAGCCAAGATTTAGCGGGGGGTCTCTCCTACGAGCAGTACTTC. This encodes CASSQDLAGGLSYEQYF.

The chain couples TRBV25-1 to TRBJ1-1, with 7 nucleotides matching TRBD1. The CDR3 extends over 14 amino acids. CDR1 and CDR2 from the germline V gene are MGHDK and SYGVNS. V shed 7 bases, J shed 8 bases, and the junction held 13 bases outside the gene matches. CDR3 residues: CASKAGGWVEEAFF. The DNA for the CDR3 is TGTGCCAGCAAGGCAGGGGGATGGGTAGAGGAAGCTTTCTTT.

This clone ranks as medium-sized. The chain is built from TRBV7-8 and TRBJ2-7; TRBD2 matches at 7 bases. CDR3 size: 13 residues. Germline lookup yields CDR1 SGHVS and CDR2 FQNEAQ. With V trimmed by 4 bases and J by 4 bases, 4 bases remained unmatched. The CDR3 spells CASSWGGSYEQYF. CDR3 nucleotide sequence: TGTGCCAGCAGCTGGGGGGGTTCGTACGAGCAGTACTTC.

The V call is TRBV4-1, the J call TRBJ2-3, with no clear D. Germline V CDR1 and CDR2: MGHRA, YSYEKL. This CDR3 comprises 15 residues. V dropped 0 bases and J dropped 2 bases, with 9 bases sitting between them. CDR3 sequence: CASSQDFLLTDTQYF. The DNA for the CDR3 is TGCGCCAGCAGCCAAGATTTTCTCCTCACAGATACGCAGTATTTT.

V usage is TRBV6-1 and J usage is TRBJ1-4, with a tentative D call TRBD1 (5 bases). Trimming shortened V by 3 bases and J by 2 bases, and 10 bases separated the two germline ends. CDR3 length: 15 amino acids. Germline CDR1 MNHNS, CDR2 SASEGT. CDR3 nucleotides: TGTGCCAGCAGTGAGGGGGGACTTACTAATGAAAAACTGTTTTTT. This gives the protein CASSEGGLTNEKLFF.

The rearrangement joins TRBV6-4 to TRBJ1-6, with TRBD1 identical over 10 bases. The CDR3 length is 14 residues. Germline loops: CDR1 MRHNA, CDR2 SNTAGT. V lost 6 bases and J lost 5; bases outside the gene matches: 1. The CDR3 DNA is TGTGCCAGCAGAGGGACAGGGGATAATTCACCCCTCCACTTT. Residues: CASRGTGDNSPLHF.

V usage is TRBV6-6 and J usage is TRBJ1-5, with 8 bases that match TRBD1. This CDR3 spans 15 amino acids. Germline-derived CDR1 and CDR2 are MNHNY and SVGAGI (reference sequence). V was clipped by 4 bases and J by 1 base; unmatched bases: 3. The CDR3 sequence is CASSSRTGSNQPQHF. The CDR3 DNA is TGTGCCAGCAGTTCGAGGACAGGGAGCAATCAGCCCCAGCATTTT.

This chain links TRBV11-2 with TRBJ2-5; the match to TRBD2 covers 13 bases. Matching the DNA end better, TRBJ2-7 makes the J call doubtful. Germline V gives CDR1 SGHAT, CDR2 FQNNGV. There are 17 residues in the CDR3. This CDR3 reads CASSLTPWTSGGDEQYF. DNA of the CDR3: TGTGCCAGCAGCTTAACCCCCTGGACTAGCGGGGGTGACGAGCAGTACTTC.

V and J are TRBV5-8 and TRBJ1-4; 7 bases map to TRBD1. The CDR3 covers 15 residues. The germline CDR1 and CDR2 sequences are SGHTS and YDEGEE. Germline trimming cut 4 bases from V and 2 bases from J; bases unmatched to any gene: 5. The CDR3 sequence: CASSPEGATNEKLFF. CDR3 coding DNA: TGTGCCAGCAGCCCAGAGGGGGCCACTAATGAAAAACTGTTTTTT.